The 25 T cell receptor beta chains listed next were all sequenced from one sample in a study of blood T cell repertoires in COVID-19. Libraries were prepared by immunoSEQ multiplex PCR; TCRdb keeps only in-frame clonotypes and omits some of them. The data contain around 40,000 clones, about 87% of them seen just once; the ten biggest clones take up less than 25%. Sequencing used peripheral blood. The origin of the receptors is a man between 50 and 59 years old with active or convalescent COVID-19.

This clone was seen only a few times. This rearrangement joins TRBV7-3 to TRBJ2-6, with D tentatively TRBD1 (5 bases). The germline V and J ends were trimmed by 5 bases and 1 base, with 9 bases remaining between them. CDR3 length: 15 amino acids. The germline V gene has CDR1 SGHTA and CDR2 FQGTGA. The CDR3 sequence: CASSVTVSGANVLTF. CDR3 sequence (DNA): TGTGCCAGCAGCGTGACAGTGTCTGGGGCCAACGTCCTGACTTTC. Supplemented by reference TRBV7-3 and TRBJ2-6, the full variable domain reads GAGVSQTPSNKVTEKGKYVELRCDPISGHTALYWYRQSLGQGPEFLIYFQGTGAADDSGLPNDRFFAVRPEGSVSTLKIQRTERGDSAVYLCASSVTVSGANVLTFGAGSRLTVL.

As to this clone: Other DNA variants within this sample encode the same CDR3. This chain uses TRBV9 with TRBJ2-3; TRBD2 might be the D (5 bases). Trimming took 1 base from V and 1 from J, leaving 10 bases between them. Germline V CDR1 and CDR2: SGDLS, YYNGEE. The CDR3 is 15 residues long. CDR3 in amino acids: CASSVLGGGTDTQYF. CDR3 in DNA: TGTGCCAGCAGCGTACTTGGAGGAGGCACAGATACGCAGTATTTT. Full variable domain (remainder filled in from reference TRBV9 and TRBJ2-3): DSGVTQTPKHLITATGQRVTLRCSPRSGDLSVYWYQQSLDQGLQFLIQYYNGEERAKGNILERFSAQQFPDLHSELNLSSLELGDSALYFCASSVLGGGTDTQYFGPGTRLTVL.

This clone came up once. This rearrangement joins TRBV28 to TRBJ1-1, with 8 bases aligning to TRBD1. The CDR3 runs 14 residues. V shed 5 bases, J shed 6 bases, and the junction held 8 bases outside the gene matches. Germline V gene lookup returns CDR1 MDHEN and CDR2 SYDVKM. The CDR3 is CASSTQDREAEAFF. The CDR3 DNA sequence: TGTGCCAGCAGTACCCAGGACAGGGAGGCTGAAGCTTTCTTT. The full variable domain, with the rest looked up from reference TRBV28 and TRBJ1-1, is DVKVTQSSRYLVKRTGEKVFLECVQDMDHENMFWYRQDPGLGLRLIYFSYDVKMKEKGDIPEGYSVSREKKERFSLILESASTNQTSMYLCASSTQDREAEAFFGQGTRLTVV.

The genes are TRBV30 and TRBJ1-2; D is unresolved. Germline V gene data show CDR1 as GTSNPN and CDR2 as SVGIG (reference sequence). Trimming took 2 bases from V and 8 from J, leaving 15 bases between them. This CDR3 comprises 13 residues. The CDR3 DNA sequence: TGTGCCTGGAGTCCACAGACCGTGAAGGGCTACACCTTC. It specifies CAWSPQTVKGYTF.

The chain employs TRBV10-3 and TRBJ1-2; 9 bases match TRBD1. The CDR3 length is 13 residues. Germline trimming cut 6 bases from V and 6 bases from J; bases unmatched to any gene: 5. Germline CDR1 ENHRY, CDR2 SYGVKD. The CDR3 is CAISRTGEDGYTF. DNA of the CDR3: TGTGCCATCAGCCGGACAGGGGAGGATGGCTACACCTTC.

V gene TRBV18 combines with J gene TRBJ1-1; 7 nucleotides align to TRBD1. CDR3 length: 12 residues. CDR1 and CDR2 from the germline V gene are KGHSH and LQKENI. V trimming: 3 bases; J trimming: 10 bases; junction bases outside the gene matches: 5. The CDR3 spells CASSPTGQVAFF. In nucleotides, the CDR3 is TGTGCCAGCTCACCGACAGGGCAAGTAGCTTTCTTT.

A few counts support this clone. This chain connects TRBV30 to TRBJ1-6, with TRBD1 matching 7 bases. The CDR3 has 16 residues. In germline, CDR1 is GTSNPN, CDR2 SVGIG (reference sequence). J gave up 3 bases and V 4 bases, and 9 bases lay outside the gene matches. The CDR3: CAWTDARQGYNSPLHF. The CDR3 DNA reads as TGTGCCTGGACCGACGCCCGACAGGGCTATAATTCACCCCTCCACTTT.

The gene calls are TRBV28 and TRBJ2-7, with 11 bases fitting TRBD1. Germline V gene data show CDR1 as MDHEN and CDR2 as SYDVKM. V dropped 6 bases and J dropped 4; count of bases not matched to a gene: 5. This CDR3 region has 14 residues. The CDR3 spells CASSLDRGRYEQYF. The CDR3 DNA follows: TGTGCCAGCAGCTTGGACAGGGGGCGTTACGAGCAGTACTTC.

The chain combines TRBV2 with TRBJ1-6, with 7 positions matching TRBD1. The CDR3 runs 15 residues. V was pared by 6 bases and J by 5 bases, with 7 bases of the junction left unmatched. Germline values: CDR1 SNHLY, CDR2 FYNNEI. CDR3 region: CASSQDRLDNSPLHF. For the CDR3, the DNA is TGTGCCAGCAGCCAGGACAGGCTTGATAATTCACCCCTCCACTTT.

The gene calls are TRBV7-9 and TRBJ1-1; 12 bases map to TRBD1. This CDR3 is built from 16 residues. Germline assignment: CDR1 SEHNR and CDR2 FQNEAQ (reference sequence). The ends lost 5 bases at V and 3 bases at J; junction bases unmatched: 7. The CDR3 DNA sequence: TGTGCCAGCAGCCCGGGGACAGGGGGCATTGACACTGAAGCTTTCTTT. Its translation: CASSPGTGGIDTEAFF.

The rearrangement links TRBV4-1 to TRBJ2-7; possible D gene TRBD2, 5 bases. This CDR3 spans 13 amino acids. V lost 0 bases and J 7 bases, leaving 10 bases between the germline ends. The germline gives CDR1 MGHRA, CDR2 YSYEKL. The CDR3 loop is CASSQDRTGEQYF. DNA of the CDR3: TGCGCCAGCAGCCAAGATCGGACGGGGGAGCAGTACTTC.

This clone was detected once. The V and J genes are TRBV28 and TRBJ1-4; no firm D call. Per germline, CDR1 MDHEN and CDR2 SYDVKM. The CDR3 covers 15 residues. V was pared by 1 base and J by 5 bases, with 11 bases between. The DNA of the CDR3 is TGTGCCAGCAGTTTATCCGGGAAAGGAAATGAAAAACTGTTTTTT. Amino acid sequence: CASSLSGKGNEKLFF.

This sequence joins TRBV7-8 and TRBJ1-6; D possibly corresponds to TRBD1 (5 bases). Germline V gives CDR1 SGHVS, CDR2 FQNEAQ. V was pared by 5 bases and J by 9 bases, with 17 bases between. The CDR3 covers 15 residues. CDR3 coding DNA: TGTGCCAGCAGCCCCCGGACCGTGGGGCGTTCACCCCTCCACTTT. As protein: CASSPRTVGRSPLHF.

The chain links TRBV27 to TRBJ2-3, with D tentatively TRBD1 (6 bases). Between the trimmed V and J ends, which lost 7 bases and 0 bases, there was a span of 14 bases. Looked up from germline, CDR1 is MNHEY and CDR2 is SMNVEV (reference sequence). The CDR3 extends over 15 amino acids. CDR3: CASTRIGQSTDTQYF. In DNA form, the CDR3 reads TGTGCCAGCACCCGAATCGGACAGAGCACAGATACGCAGTATTTT.

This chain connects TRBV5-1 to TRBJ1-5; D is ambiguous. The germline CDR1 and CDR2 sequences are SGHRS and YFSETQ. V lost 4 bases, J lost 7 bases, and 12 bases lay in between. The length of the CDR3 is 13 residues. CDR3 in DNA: TGCGCCAGCAGCGTCACCGCGGGCCAGCCCCAGCATTTT. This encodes CASSVTAGQPQHF.

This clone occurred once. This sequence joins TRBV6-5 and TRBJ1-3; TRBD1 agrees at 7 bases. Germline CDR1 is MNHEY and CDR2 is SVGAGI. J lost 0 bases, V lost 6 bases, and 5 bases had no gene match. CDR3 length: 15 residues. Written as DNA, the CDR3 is TGTGCCAGCAGAAAAGCAGGGGGCTCTGGAAACACCATATATTTT. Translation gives CASRKAGGSGNTIYF.

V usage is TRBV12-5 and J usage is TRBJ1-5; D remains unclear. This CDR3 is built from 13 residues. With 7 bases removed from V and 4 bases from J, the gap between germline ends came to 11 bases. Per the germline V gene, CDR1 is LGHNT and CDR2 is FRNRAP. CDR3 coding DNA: TGTGCTAGTGTTCTCCCTAGAAATCAGCCCCAGCATTTT. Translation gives CASVLPRNQPQHF.

CDR3: CASSGLPYNEQFF. The CDR3 nucleotides read TGCGCCAGCAGCGGGCTACCCTACAATGAGCAGTTCTTC. The V gene is TRBV5-1, the J gene TRBJ2-1; D remains unclear. The CDR3 extends over 13 amino acids. V was trimmed by 4 bases and J by 2 bases, leaving 7 bases between them. CDR1 SGHRS and CDR2 YFSETQ come from the germline V gene.

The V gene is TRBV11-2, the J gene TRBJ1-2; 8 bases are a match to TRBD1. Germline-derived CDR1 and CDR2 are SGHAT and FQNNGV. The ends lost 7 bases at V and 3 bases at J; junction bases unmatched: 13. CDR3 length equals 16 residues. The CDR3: CASTPKGRGRYYGYTF. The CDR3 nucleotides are TGTGCCAGCACCCCGAAGGGCAGGGGGCGTTACTATGGCTACACCTTC.

CDR3 coding DNA: TGTGCCAGCATCCTCACCCGGGACAGATCTAGCACAGATACGCAGTATTTT. This codes for CASILTRDRSSTDTQYF. The chain carries TRBV7-2 and TRBJ2-3; 7 bases agree with TRBD1. The CDR3 runs to 17 residues. Germline-derived CDR1 and CDR2 are SGHTA and FQGNSA. The V and J ends lost 7 bases and 0 bases, in that order; junction bases with no gene match: 13.

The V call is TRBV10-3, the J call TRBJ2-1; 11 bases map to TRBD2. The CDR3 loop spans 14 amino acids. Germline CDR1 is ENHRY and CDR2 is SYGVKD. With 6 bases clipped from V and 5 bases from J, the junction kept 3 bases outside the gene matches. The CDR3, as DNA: TGTGCCATCAGATTGACTAGCGGGGACAATGAGCAGTTCTTC. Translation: CAIRLTSGDNEQFF.

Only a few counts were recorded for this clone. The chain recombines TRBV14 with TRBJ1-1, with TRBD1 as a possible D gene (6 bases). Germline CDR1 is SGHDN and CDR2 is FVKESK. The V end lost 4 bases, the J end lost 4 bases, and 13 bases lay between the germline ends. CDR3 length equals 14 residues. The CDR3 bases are TGTGCCAGCAGCCGATTACAGGGAAGCACTGAAGCTTTCTTT. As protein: CASSRLQGSTEAFF.

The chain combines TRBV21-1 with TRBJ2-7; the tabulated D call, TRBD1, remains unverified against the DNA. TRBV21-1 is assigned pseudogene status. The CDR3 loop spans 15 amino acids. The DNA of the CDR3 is TGTGCCAGCGGGGCGCAGGGGGCTGAGACCTACGAGCAGTACTTC. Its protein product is CASGAQGAETYEQYF.

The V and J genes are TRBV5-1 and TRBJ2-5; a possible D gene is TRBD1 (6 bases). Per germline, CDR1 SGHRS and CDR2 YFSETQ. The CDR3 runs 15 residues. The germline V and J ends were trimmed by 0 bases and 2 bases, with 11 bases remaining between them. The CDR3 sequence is CASSLGATGQETQYF. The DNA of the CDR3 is TGCGCCAGCAGCTTGGGGGCAACAGGGCAAGAGACCCAGTACTTC.

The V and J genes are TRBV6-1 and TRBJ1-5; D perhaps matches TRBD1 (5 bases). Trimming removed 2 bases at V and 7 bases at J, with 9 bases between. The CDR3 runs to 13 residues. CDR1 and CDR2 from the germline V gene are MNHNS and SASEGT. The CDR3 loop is CASSEQGRQPQHF. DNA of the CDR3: TGTGCCAGCAGTGAACAGGGTAGACAGCCCCAGCATTTT.